Sequencing of this T cell receptor beta chain was carried out in a study of OX40 agonist ivuxolimab in advanced cancers. Study context: Mean age around 60 years, range about 20 to 79; roughly 80% male.

Findings and caveats of the study: Not determined was the antigen specificity of the expanded peripheral T cells.

Produced via immunoSEQ multiplex PCR; TCRdb's table is partial and in-frame only. The sample lists around 100,000 clones, roughly 89% occurring once. The CDR3 contains 15 residues. V shed 2 bases and J shed 4 bases, with 11 bases lying between them. Germline V gene sequence: CDR1 ENHRY, CDR2 SYGVKD. On this clone itself: Its antigen is still unknown.

The sample in question was CD4+ or CD8+ T cells sorted from blood, obtained in a trial of the OX40 agonist ivuxolimab. V and J are TRBV10-3 and TRBJ2-2; a possible D gene is TRBD2 (5 bases). This receptor was identified in an adult with an advanced solid tumor such as melanoma, head and neck, liver or kidney cancer. CDR3 sequence (DNA): TGTGCCATCAGTGAGGGCGGACTGGGCACCGGGGAGCTGTTTTTT. Protein product: CAISEGGLGTGELFF.